This note documents a single T cell receptor (beta chain) sequence. Its antigen remains unknown. This specimen comes from a study of blood T cells in healthy people across ages. The V and J ends lost 5 bases and 2 bases, in that order; junction bases with no gene match: 5. The CDR3 contains 15 residues. Germline-derived CDR1 and CDR2 are SNHLY and FYNNEI. Sample-barcoded 5' priming and a J-beta primer mix drove a second PCR of about 7 to 12 cycles. TCRdb independently ran MiXCR on the 5' RACE reads; one entry per CDR3 protein. The table lists more than 650,000 distinct CDR3 sequences, about a fifth of them singletons. Notes on the study in general: Older individuals had lower TCR beta diversity per million T cells (the decline was roughly linear).

The chain employs TRBV2 and TRBJ2-3; TRBD2 aligns across 9 bases. Material for sequencing was blood. This sequence was found in a man between 65 and 85 years old in good health. In DNA form, the CDR3 reads TGTGCCAGCAGTAGACTAGCGGAGGACACAGATACGCAGTATTTT. Translation: CASSRLAEDTDTQYF. The whole variable domain, remainder taken from reference TRBV2 and TRBJ2-3, is EPEVTQTPSHQVTQMGQEVILRCVPISNHLYFYWYRQILGQKVEFLVSFYNNEISEKSEIFDDQFSVERPDGSNFTLKIRSTKLEDSAMYFCASSRLAEDTDTQYFGPGTRLTVL.